These 24 T cell receptor beta chains were all obtained from the same sample, sequenced in a study of blood T cell repertoires in COVID-19 (dated by TCRdb to the early 2020s). The library was built by means of the immunoSEQ multiplex PCR assay. TCRdb's version of the immuneACCESS table is confined to in-frame rearrangements and falls short of the full clone set. An unresolved V gene accounts for under half of the shortfall where checked; the remainder is of unknown origin. This sample is represented by tens of thousands of clones; around 86% of them were singletons. Jointly, the top ten make up 2% of the sample. Specimen: peripheral blood. Receptors originate from a man between 25 and 39 years old with acute or convalescent COVID-19.

The V gene is TRBV20-1, the J gene TRBJ1-1, with a weak D call TRBD1 (5 bases). This CDR3 spans 11 amino acids. Looked up from germline, CDR1 is DFQATT and CDR2 is SNEGSKA (reference sequence). The CDR3 loop reads CRGLRDTEAFF. CDR3 in DNA: TGCAGGGGACTTCGGGACACTGAAGCTTTCTTT.

The genes are TRBV9 and TRBJ2-6, with 7 bases lining up with TRBD2. Germline CDR1 SGDLS, CDR2 YYNGEE. Germline trimming cut 0 bases from V and 0 bases from J; bases unmatched to any gene: 12. CDR3 length: 20 residues. CDR3 nucleotides: TGTGCCAGCAGCGTAGCTTTGGGGGAGGGGCCGAGCTCTGGGGCCAACGTCCTGACTTTC. It yields the protein CASSVALGEGPSSGANVLTF.

This clone came up once. The J gene is TRBJ1-6, the V gene TRBV4-1; D unresolved. The CDR3 covers 14 residues. The V and J ends lost 4 bases and 6 bases respectively, with 10 bases between them. The germline V gene has CDR1 MGHRA and CDR2 YSYEKL. The CDR3 loop is CASSPQNANSPLHF. The CDR3 DNA reads TGCGCCAGCAGCCCCCAGAATGCTAATTCACCCCTCCACTTT.

The chain joins TRBV6-1 to TRBJ1-1; a weak D match, TRBD1 (5 bases). This CDR3 has 16 amino acids. V was trimmed by 4 bases and J by 4 bases, leaving 19 bases between them. CDR1 and CDR2 from the germline V gene are MNHNS and SASEGT. Here the CDR3 reads CASSAPAGHYTTEAFF. The DNA for the CDR3 is TGTGCCAGCAGTGCCCCGGCGGGGCACTATACCACTGAAGCTTTCTTT.

The chain recombines TRBV27 with TRBJ2-5; D is perhaps TRBD1 (6 bases). The CDR3 covers 14 residues. CDR1 and CDR2 (germline): MNHEY, SMNVEV (reference sequence). With 6 bases removed from V and 5 bases from J, the gap between germline ends came to 16 bases. The CDR3 spells CASRSRGIGETQYF. The DNA for the CDR3 is TGTGCCAGCAGATCAAGGGGGATAGGGGAGACCCAGTACTTC.

This chain connects TRBV5-4 to TRBJ2-5; D not certain. Germline V lookup: CDR1 SGHNT, CDR2 YYREEE (reference sequence). Trimming left V 2 bases short and J 3 bases short, with 5 bases between. There are 12 residues in the CDR3. DNA for the CDR3: TGTGCCAGCAGCTTCCAAAAAGAGACCCAGTACTTC. This codes for CASSFQKETQYF.

The gene calls are TRBV6-6 and TRBJ1-3; possibly TRBD1 for D (5 bases). CDR1 MNHNY and CDR2 SVGAGI come from the germline V gene (reference sequence). V lost 6 bases and J 1 base, leaving 28 bases between the germline ends. CDR3 size: 20 residues. Here the CDR3 reads CASSYPIITRQPGSGNTIYF. In nucleotides, the CDR3 is TGTGCCAGCAGCTATCCAATAATCACCCGACAGCCCGGATCTGGAAACACCATATATTTT.

V gene TRBV12-3 or TRBV12-4 combines with J gene TRBJ1-1; D not certain. The CDR3 has 13 residues. V dropped 2 bases and J dropped 5 bases, with 9 bases sitting between them. CDR3 region: CASSLKAGTEAFF. The CDR3 DNA sequence: TGTGCCAGCAGTTTAAAGGCGGGGACTGAAGCTTTCTTT.

The V and J genes are TRBV25-1 and TRBJ1-3, with unresolved D. The CDR3 covers 13 residues. Germline V gene data show CDR1 as MGHDK and CDR2 as SYGVNS. V was shortened by 10 bases and J by 0 bases, with 10 bases between the two germline ends. The DNA of the CDR3 is TGTGCCACCCTAGACGACTCTGGAAACACCATATATTTT. Protein sequence: CATLDDSGNTIYF. Full variable domain (outside the CDR3, taken from reference TRBV25-1 and TRBJ1-3): EADIYQTPRYLVIGTGKKITLECSQTMGHDKMYWYQQDPGMELHLIHYSYGVNSTEKGDLSSESTVSRIRTEHFPLTLESARPSHTSQYLCATLDDSGNTIYFGEGSWLTVV.

This chain connects TRBV6-1 to TRBJ1-4, with 8 bases matching TRBD1. V dropped 3 bases and J dropped 8; count of bases not matched to a gene: 5. This CDR3 comprises 14 residues. Per germline, CDR1 MNHNS and CDR2 SASEGT. CDR3 region: CASSETGEVEKLFF. In DNA form, the CDR3 reads TGTGCCAGCAGTGAGACAGGGGAAGTCGAAAAACTGTTTTTT.

V usage is TRBV3-1 (or the pseudogene TRBV3-2) and J usage is TRBJ2-1; TRBD1 might be the D (8 bases). The CDR3 contains 16 residues. Looked up from germline, CDR1 is LGHDT and CDR2 is YNNKEL (reference sequence). Trimming pared 8 bases from V and 4 bases from J, leaving 21 bases between. Here the CDR3 reads CASGRGAGQGYNEQFF. CDR3 DNA sequence: TGTGCCAGCGGACGGGGGGCCGGACAGGGTTACAATGAGCAGTTCTTC.

As DNA, the CDR3 is TGTGCCAGCAGCCCCCTCCTAAGAGGGCGGCCCTACGAGCAGTACTTC. This translates into CASSPLLRGRPYEQYF. This chain uses TRBV27 with TRBJ2-7, with D perhaps matching TRBD2 (5 bases). V was cut by 6 bases and J by 2 bases, with 20 bases left in between. CDR3 length: 16 amino acids. Per germline, CDR1 MNHEY and CDR2 SMNVEV (reference sequence).

The chain links TRBV30 to TRBJ2-1, with a possible D match to TRBD2 (5 bases). This CDR3 contains 14 residues. Per germline, CDR1 GTSNPN and CDR2 SVGIG (reference sequence). V dropped 2 bases and J dropped 1 base, with 9 bases sitting between them. CDR3 residues: CAWSTQRSYNEQFF. DNA of the CDR3: TGTGCCTGGAGTACTCAGCGGTCCTACAATGAGCAGTTCTTC.

The chain has TRBV6-5 and TRBJ2-1; weak D call: TRBD1 (6 bases). V was clipped by 10 bases and J by 0 bases, with 13 bases between them. The CDR3 has 14 amino acids. Per the germline V gene, CDR1 is MNHEY and CDR2 is SVGAGI. DNA of the CDR3: TGTGCCACCTCCGGGACAACCTCCTACAATGAGCAGTTCTTC. It codes for CATSGTTSYNEQFF.

This chain connects TRBV6-5 to TRBJ1-3; D is possibly TRBD1 (5 bases). The germline V gene has CDR1 MNHEY and CDR2 SVGAGI. The CDR3 is 15 amino acids. The V end lost 6 bases, the J end lost 6 bases, and 18 bases lay between the germline ends. CDR3 coding DNA: TGTGCCAGCAGCGACAGAGCCCTACTGATAAACACCATATATTTT. Protein sequence: CASSDRALLINTIYF.

The V call is TRBV24-1, the J call TRBJ1-5; 11 bases align to TRBD1. CDR3 length: 18 amino acids. V lost 4 bases, J lost 0 bases, and 7 bases stayed unmatched. Germline V CDR1 and CDR2: KGHDR, SFDVKD. The CDR3 here is CATSDGDRGAGSNQPQHF. In nucleotides, the CDR3 is TGTGCCACCAGTGACGGGGACAGGGGGGCAGGTAGCAATCAGCCCCAGCATTTT.

The chain uses TRBV19 and TRBJ1-1; TRBD1 aligns across 7 bases. Germline CDR1 and CDR2: LNHDA and SQIVND (reference sequence). This CDR3 comprises 14 residues. V shed 6 bases, J shed 7 bases, and the junction held 11 bases outside the gene matches. The CDR3 sequence: CASSKNRRTGEAFF. The CDR3 coding sequence is TGTGCCAGTAGCAAGAACCGACGGACAGGTGAAGCTTTCTTT.

This clone has just one count. At one end, the junction sequence differs from germline, possibly due to a read error. The chain joins TRBV15 to TRBJ2-5; TRBD1 is a possible D gene (6 bases). The CDR3 runs to 16 residues. The V gene's germline CDR1 is LNHNV and CDR2 YYDKDF (reference sequence). The CDR3 bases are TGTGCCACCAGCAGAGATCTGGGGGCCAACCAGGAGACCCAGTACTTC. Encoded protein: CATSRDLGANQETQYF.

V and J are TRBV2 and TRBJ1-5; D is unclear. CDR3 length: 11 residues. Germline V gene data show CDR1 as SNHLY and CDR2 as FYNNEI. The ends were cut back, 8 bases at V and 5 bases at J, with 7 bases in the middle. This chain's CDR3 is CASGLYQPQHF. CDR3 nucleotides: TGTGCCAGCGGACTTTATCAGCCCCAGCATTTT.

The V call is TRBV25-1, the J call TRBJ2-7; 7 nucleotides line up with TRBD1. The CDR3 runs to 15 residues. With V trimmed by 4 bases and J by 5 bases, 11 bases remained unmatched. Per germline, CDR1 MGHDK and CDR2 SYGVNS. DNA of the CDR3: TGTGCCAGCAGTGCCGACAGGGAAGTTCAAGACGAGCAGTACTTC. Translation: CASSADREVQDEQYF.

The chain has TRBV9 and TRBJ2-1; 11 bases are a match to TRBD2. Germline lookup yields CDR1 SGDLS and CDR2 YYNGEE. V shed 3 bases and J 8 bases; nucleotides not matched to a gene: 7. The CDR3 runs to 15 residues. DNA for the CDR3: TGTGCCAGCAGCGATAGCGGGGGGGCCTTCGATGAGCAGTTCTTC. This encodes CASSDSGGAFDEQFF.

The CDR3: CASSPLLSRLGSQETQYF. In DNA form, the CDR3 reads TGTGCCAGCTCACCACTTCTTTCGAGACTAGGCTCTCAAGAGACCCAGTACTTC. J is TRBJ2-5 and V is TRBV18; tentatively, D is TRBD2 (6 bases). The V gene lost 1 base and the J gene lost 2 bases, with 20 bases spanning the gap. Germline V CDR1 and CDR2: KGHSH, LQKENI. The CDR3 runs to 18 residues.

The CDR3 DNA reads as TGTGCCAGCAGCTTAGGACGGGGGTACGAGCAGTACTTC. Its protein product is CASSLGRGYEQYF. The V gene is TRBV7-6, the J gene TRBJ2-7, with TRBD2 as a possible D gene (6 bases). The V end was cut by 1 base, the J end by 4 bases, with 8 bases between. The germline V gene encodes CDR1 SGHVS and CDR2 FNYEAQ. CDR3 length: 13 amino acids.

This rearrangement joins TRBV10-2 to TRBJ1-5; no clear D. V shed 0 bases and J shed 1 base, with 7 bases lying between them. The CDR3 spans 15 residues. From germline, CDR1 is WSHSY and CDR2 SAAADI. Here the CDR3 reads CASSESGGSNQPQHF. In DNA form, the CDR3 reads TGCGCCAGCAGTGAGTCCGGAGGGAGCAATCAGCCCCAGCATTTT.